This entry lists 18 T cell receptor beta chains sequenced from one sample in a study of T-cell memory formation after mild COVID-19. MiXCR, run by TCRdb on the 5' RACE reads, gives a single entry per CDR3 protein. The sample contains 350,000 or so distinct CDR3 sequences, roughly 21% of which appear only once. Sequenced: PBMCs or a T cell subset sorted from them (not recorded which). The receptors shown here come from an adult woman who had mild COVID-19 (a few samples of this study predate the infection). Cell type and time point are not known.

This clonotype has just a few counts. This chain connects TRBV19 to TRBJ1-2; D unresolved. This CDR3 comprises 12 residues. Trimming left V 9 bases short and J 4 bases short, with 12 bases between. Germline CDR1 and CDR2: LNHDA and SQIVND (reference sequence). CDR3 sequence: CASLEAGYGYTF. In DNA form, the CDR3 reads TGTGCCAGCCTTGAGGCTGGCTATGGCTACACCTTC.

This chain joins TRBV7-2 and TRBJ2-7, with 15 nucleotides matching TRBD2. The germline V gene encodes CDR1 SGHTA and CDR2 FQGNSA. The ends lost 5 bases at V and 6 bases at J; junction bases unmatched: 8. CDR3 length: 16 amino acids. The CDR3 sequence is CASSRTSGRALGEQYF. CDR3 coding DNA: TGTGCCAGCAGCCGGACTAGCGGGAGGGCCTTGGGCGAGCAGTACTTC.

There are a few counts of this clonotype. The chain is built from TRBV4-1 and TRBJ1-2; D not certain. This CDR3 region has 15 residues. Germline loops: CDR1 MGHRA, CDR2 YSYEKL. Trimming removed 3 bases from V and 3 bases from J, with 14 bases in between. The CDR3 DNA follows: TGCGCCAGCAGCCAGTCTACCGGCCAAGACTATGGCTACACCTTC. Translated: CASSQSTGQDYGYTF.

The chain's CDR3 is CASSQDSGRTSGTYEQYF. The CDR3 DNA follows: TGCGCCAGCAGCCAAGATTCGGGGAGGACTAGCGGGACTTACGAGCAGTACTTC. J is TRBJ2-7 and V is TRBV4-3; the match to TRBD2 covers 12 bases. V lost 0 bases and J lost 4; bases outside the gene matches: 10. CDR3 length equals 18 residues. Germline V lookup: CDR1 LGHNA, CDR2 YSLEER.

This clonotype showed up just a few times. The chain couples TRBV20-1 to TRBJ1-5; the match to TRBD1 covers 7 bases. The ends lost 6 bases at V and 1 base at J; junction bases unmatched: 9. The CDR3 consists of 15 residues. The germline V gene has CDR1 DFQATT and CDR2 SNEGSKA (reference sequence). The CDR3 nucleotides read TGCAGTGCCAGCAAACCGGGACAGAGCAATCAGCCCCAGCATTTT. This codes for CSASKPGQSNQPQHF.

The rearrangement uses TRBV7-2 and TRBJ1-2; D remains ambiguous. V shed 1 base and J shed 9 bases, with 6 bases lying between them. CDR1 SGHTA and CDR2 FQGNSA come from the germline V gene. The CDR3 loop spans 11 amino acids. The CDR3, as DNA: TGTGCCAGCAGCTTAGGTAATCGCTACACCTTC. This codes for CASSLGNRYTF.

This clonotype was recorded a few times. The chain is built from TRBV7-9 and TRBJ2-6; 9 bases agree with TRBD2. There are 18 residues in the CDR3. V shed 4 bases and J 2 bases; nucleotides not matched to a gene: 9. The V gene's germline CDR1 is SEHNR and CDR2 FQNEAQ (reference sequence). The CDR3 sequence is CASSSSHLAGPGANVLTF. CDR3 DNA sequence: TGTGCCAGCAGCTCAAGCCATCTAGCGGGACCTGGGGCCAACGTCCTGACTTTC.

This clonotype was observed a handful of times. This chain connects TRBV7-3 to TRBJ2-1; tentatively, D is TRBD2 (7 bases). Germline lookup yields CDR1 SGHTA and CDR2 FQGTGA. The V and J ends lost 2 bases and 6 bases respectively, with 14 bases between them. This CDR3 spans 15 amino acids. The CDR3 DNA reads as TGTGCCAGCAGCTTAGGTGGCGGGGGCGGCAATGAGCAGTTCTTC. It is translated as CASSLGGGGGNEQFF.

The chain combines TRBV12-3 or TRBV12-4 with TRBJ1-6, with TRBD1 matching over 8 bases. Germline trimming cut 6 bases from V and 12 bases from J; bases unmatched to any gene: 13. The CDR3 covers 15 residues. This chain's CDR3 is CASSLDRGLGKPLHF. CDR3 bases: TGTGCCAGCAGCCTAGACAGGGGCCTAGGTAAACCCCTCCACTTT.

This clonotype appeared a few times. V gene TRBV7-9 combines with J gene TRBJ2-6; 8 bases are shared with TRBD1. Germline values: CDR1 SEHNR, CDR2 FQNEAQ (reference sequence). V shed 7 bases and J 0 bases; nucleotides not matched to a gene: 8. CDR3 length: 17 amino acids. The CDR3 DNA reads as TGTGCCAGCACAACGGACAGGGCCTCCTCTGGGGCCAACGTCCTGACTTTC. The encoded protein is CASTTDRASSGANVLTF.

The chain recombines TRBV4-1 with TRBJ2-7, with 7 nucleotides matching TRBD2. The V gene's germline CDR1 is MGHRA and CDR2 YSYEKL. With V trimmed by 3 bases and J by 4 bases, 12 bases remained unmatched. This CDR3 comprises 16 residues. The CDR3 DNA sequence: TGCGCCAGCAGCCACCAAGGACTAGGCGGGGCATACGAGCAGTACTTC. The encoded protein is CASSHQGLGGAYEQYF.

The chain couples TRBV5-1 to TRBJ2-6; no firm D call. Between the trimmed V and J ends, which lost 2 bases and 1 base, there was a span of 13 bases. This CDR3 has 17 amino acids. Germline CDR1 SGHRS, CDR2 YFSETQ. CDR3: CASSFGKEQSGANVLTF. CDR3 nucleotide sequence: TGCGCCAGCAGCTTTGGGAAGGAACAATCTGGGGCCAACGTCCTGACTTTC.

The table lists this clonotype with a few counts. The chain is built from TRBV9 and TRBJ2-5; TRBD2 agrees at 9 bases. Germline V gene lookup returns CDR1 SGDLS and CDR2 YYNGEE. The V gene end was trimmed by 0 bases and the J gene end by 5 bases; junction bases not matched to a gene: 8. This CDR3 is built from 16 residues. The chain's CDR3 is CASSVDTALAGETQYF. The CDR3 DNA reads TGTGCCAGCAGCGTAGACACCGCGCTAGCGGGGGAGACCCAGTACTTC.

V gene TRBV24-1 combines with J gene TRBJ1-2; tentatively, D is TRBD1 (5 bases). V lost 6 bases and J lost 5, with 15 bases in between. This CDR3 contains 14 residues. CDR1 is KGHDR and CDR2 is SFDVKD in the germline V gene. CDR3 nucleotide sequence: TGTGCCACCAGTCCGGGGGTCGGTTCGTATGGCTACACCTTC. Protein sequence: CATSPGVGSYGYTF.

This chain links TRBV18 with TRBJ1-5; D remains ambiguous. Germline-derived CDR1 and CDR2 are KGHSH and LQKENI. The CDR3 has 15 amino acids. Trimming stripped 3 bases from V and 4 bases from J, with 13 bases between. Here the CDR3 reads CASSPSGVVNQPQHF. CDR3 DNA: TGTGCCAGCTCACCCAGCGGGGTAGTGAATCAGCCCCAGCATTTT.

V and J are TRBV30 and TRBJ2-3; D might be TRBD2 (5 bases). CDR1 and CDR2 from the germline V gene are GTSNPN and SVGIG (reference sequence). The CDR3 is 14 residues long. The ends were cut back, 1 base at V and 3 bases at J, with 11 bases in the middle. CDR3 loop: CAWSGPTITDTQYF. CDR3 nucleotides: TGTGCCTGGAGTGGACCGACTATAACAGATACGCAGTATTTT.

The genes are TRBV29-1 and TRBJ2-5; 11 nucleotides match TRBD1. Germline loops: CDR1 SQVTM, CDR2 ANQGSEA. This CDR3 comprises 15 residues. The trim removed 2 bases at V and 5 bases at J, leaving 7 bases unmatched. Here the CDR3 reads CSVEWTGGYRETQYF. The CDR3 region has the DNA TGCAGCGTTGAATGGACAGGGGGCTATAGGGAGACCCAGTACTTC.

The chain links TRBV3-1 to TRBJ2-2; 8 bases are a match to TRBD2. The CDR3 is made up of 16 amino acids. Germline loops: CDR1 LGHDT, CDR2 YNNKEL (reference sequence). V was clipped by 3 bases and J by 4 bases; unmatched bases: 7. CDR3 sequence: CASSHWGSGGTGELFF. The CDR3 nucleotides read TGTGCCAGCAGCCACTGGGGGAGCGGGGGCACCGGGGAGCTGTTTTTT. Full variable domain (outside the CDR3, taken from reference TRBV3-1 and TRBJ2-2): DTAVSQTPKYLVTQMGNDKSIKCEQNLGHDTMYWYKQDSKKFLKIMFSYNNKELIINETVPNRFSPKSPDKAHLNLHINSLELGDSAVYFCASSHWGSGGTGELFFGEGSRLTVL.